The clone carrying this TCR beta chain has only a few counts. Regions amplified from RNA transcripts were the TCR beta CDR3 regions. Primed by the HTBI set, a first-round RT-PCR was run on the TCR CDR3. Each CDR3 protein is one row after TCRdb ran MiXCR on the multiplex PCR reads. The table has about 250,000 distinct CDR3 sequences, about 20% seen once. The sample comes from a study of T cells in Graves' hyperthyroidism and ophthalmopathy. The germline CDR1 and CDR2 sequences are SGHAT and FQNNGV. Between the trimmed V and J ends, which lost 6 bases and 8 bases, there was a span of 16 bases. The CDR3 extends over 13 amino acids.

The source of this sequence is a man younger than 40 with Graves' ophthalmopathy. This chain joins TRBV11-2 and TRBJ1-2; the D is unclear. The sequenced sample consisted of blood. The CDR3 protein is CASRRVGVGGYTF. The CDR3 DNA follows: TGTGCCAGCAGGCGGGTCGGGGTGGGGGGCTACACCTTC.